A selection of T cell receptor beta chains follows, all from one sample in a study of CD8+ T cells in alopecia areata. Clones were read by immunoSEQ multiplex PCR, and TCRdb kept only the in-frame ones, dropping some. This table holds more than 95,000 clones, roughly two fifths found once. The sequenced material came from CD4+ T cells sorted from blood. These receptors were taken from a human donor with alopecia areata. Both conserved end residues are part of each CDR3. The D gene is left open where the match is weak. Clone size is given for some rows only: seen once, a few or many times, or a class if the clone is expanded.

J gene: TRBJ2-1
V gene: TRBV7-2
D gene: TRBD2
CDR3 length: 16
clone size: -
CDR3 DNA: TGTGCCAGCAGCTCCGCCGGGGGGGCCAACGTAAATGAGCAGTTCTTC
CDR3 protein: CASSSAGGANVNEQFF

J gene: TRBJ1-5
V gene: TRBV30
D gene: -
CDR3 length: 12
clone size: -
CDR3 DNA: TGTGCCTGGAGTGTACTTGGAGGGCCCCAGCATTTT
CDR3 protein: CAWSVLGGPQHF

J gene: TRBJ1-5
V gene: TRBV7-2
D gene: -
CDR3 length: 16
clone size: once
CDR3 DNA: TGTGCCAGCAGCGAATCCGCCGGGGGCAGCAATCAGCCCCAGCATTTT
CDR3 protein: CASSESAGGSNQPQHF

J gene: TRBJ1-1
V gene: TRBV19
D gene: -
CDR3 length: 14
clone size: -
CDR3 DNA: TGTGCCAGTACCGCCAGTGGGGGCAACACTGAAGCTTTCTTT
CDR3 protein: CASTASGGNTEAFF

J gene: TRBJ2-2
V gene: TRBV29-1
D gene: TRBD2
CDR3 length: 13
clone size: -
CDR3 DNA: TGCAGCGTGGGACTAGCCAGAACCGGGGAGCTGTTTTTT
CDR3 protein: CSVGLARTGELFF

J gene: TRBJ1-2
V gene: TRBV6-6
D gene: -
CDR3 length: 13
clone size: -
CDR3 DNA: TGTGCCAGCAGCCTTCGAGACAGGAATGGCTACACCTTC
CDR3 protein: CASSLRDRNGYTF

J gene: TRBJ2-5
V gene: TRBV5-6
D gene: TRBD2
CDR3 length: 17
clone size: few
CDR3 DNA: TGTGCCAGCAGCTTGGAAGCTAGCGGGATCTTCAAGGAGACCCAGTACTTC
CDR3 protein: CASSLEASGIFKETQYF

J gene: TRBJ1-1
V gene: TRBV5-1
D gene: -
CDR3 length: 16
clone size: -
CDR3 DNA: TGCGCCAGCAGCTTGGCCCCAAACGGGGCGAACACTGAAGCTTTCTTT
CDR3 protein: CASSLAPNGANTEAFF

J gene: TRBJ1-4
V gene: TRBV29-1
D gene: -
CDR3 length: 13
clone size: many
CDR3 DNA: TGCAGCGTTGCCACCTCAACTAATGAAAAACTGTTTTTT
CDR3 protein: CSVATSTNEKLFF

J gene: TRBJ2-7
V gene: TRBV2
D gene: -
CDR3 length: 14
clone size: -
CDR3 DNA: TGTGCCAGCGGTTCGGGAGAAACGGGGTACGAGCAGTACTTC
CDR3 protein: CASGSGETGYEQYF

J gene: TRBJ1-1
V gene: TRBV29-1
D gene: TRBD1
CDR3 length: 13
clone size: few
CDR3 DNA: TGCAGCGTCACAGGACAGGGTAGTTCTGAAGCTTTCTTT
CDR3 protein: CSVTGQGSSEAFF

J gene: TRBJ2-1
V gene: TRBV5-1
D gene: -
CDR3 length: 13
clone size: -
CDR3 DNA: TGCGCCAGCAGCTCCACGCCGGGGAATGAGCAGTTCTTC
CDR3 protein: CASSSTPGNEQFF

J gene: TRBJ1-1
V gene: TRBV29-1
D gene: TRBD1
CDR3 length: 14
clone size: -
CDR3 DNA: TGCAGCGCGGGGGACAGGGGGCTAAACACTGAAGCTTTCTTT
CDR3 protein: CSAGDRGLNTEAFF

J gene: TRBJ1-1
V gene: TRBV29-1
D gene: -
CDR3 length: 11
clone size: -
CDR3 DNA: TGCAGCGTTGAGAGGGCCCGGGAAGCTTTCTTT
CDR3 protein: CSVERAREAFF

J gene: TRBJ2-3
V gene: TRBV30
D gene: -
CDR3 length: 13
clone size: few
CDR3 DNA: TGTGCCTGGAGGAGGGCCGACACAGATACGCAGTATTTT
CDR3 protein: CAWRRADTDTQYF

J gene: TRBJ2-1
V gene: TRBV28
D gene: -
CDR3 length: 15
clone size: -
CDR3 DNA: TGTGCCAGCAGTTTAGGCGTAGGGCGAGACAATGAGCAGTTCTTC
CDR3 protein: CASSLGVGRDNEQFF

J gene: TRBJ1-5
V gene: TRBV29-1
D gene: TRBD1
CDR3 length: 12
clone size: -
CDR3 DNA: TGCAGCGTCGGACAGGGGGGGCAGCCCCAGCATTTT
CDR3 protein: CSVGQGGQPQHF

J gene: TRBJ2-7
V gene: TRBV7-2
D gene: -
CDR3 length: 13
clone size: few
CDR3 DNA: TGTGCCAGCACCCGGGTGTCCGGCTACGAGCAGTACTTC
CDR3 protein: CASTRVSGYEQYF

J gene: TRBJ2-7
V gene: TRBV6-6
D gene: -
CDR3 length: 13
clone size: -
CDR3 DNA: TGTGCCAGCAGTTACGCGGGTTACTACGAGCAGTACTTC
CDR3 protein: CASSYAGYYEQYF

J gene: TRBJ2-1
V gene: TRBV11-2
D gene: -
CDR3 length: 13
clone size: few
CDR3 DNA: TGTGCCAGCAGCTTAGATCTCTGGACCACGATATTCTTC
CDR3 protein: CASSLDLWTTIFF

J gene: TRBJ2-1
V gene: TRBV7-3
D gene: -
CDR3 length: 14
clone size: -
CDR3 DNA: TGTGCCAGCAGTCCTCAGGGTTCCTACAATGAGCAGTTCTTC
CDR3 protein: CASSPQGSYNEQFF

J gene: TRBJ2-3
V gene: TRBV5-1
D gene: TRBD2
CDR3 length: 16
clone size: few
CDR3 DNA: TGCGCCAGCGGCCGGGATAGCGGGGGAATAGGGGATACGCAGTATTTT
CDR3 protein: CASGRDSGGIGDTQYF

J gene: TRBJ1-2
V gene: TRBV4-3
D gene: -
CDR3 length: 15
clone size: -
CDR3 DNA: TGCGCCAGCAGCCATGCAGGATCCCCTAACTATGGCTACACCTTC
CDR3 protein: CASSHAGSPNYGYTF

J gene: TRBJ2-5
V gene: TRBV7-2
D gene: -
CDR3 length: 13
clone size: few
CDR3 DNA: TGTGCCAGCAGACGGACAGACCGAGAGACCCAGTACTTC
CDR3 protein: CASRRTDRETQYF

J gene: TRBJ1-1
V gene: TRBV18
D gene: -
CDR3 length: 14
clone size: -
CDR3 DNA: TGTGCCAGCTCACCAACTCCCACGAACACTGAAGCTTTCTTT
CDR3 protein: CASSPTPTNTEAFF

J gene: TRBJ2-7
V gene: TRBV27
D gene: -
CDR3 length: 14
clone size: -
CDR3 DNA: TGTGCCAGCTCTAGGTCCGGGGGGCGGTACGAGCAGTACTTC
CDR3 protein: CASSRSGGRYEQYF

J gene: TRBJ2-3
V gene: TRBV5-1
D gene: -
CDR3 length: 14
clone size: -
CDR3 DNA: TGCGCCAGCAGCTTGGGACAGTCTACAGATACGCAGTATTTT
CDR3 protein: CASSLGQSTDTQYF

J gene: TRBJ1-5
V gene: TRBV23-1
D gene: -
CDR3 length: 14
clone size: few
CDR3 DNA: TGCGCCAGGGATATACTTTATAGCAATCAGCCCCAGCATTTT
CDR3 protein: CARDILYSNQPQHF

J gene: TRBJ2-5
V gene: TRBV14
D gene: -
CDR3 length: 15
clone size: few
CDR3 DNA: TGTGCCAGCAGCCAAGAACGGCAGGTACCGGAGACCCAGTACTTC
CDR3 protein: CASSQERQVPETQYF

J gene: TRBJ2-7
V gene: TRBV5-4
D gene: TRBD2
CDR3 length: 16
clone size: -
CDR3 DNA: TGTGCCAGCAGCCCAGGCGTGACTAGCGGATCCTACGAGCAGTACTTC
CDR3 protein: CASSPGVTSGSYEQYF

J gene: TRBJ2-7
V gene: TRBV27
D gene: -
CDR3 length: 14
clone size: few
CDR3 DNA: TGTGCCAGCAGTCCCCTTCCGGGGGCAGGAGAGCAGTACTTC
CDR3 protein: CASSPLPGAGEQYF

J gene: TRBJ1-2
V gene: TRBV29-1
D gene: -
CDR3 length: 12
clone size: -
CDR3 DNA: TGCAGCGTTGAAGATGGGGGGGGCGGCTACACCTTC
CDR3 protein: CSVEDGGGGYTF

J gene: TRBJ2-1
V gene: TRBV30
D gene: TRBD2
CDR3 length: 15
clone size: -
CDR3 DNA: TGTGCCTACCATAGCGGGACCCCCCGGGGCAATGAGCAGTTCTTC
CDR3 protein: CAYHSGTPRGNEQFF

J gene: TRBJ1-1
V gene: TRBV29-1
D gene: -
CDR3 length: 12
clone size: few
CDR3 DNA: TGCAGCGTCCTAGCTATGAACACTGAAGCTTTCTTT
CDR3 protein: CSVLAMNTEAFF

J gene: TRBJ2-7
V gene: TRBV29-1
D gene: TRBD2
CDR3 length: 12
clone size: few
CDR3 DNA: TGCAGCGTTATTGGCAGGGAGGGCGAGCAGTACTTC
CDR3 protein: CSVIGREGEQYF

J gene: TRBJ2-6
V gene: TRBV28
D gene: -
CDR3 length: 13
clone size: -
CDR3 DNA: TGTGCCAGCAGATCAGGACAGACCAACGTCCTGACTTTC
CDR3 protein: CASRSGQTNVLTF

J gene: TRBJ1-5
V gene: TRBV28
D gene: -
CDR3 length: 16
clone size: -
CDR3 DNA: TGTGCCAGCAGTCGAGGGGGGGGCCGGAGCAATCAGCCCCAGCATTTT
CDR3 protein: CASSRGGGRSNQPQHF

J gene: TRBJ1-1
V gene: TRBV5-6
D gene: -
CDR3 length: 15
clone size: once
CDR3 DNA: TGTGCCAGCAGCACCTACTACAGGAGCAACACTGAAGCTTTCTTT
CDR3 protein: CASSTYYRSNTEAFF

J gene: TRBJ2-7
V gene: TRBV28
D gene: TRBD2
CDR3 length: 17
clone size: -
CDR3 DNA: TGTGCCAGCAGTTTCTTTTTCCTAGCGGGGGGCCCCCCAGAGCAGTACTTC
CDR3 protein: CASSFFFLAGGPPEQYF

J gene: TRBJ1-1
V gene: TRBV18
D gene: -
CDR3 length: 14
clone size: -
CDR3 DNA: TGTGCCAGCTCACCACCAGGCAGAAACACTGAAGCTTTCTTT
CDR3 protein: CASSPPGRNTEAFF

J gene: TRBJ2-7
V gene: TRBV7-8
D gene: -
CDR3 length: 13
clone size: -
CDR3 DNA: TGTGCCAGCAGCTCTTCTATCTCCTACGAGCAGTACTTC
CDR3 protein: CASSSSISYEQYF

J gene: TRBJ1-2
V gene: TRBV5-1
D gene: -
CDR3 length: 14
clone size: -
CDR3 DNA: TGCGCCAGCAGCACGTCGACAGGTTCCTATGGCTACACCTTC
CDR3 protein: CASSTSTGSYGYTF

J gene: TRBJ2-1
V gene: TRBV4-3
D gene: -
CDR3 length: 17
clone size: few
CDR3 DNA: TGCGCCAGCAGCCAGATGGGTATGGCGGGTAGTAGCAATGAGCAGTTCTTC
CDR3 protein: CASSQMGMAGSSNEQFF

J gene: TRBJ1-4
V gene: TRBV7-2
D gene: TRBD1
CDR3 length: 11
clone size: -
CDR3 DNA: TGTGCCAGCAGCCTGGGACAGATACTGTTTTTT
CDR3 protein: CASSLGQILFF

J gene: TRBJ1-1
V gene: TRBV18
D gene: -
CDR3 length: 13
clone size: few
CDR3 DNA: TGTGCCAGCTCATTAGACAGGAACACTGAAGCTTTCTTT
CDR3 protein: CASSLDRNTEAFF